This TCR beta chain appears in the sequencing data of a study of siplizumab effects on memory and regulatory T cells. Concerning this clone itself: The antigen remains unidentified.

The CDR3 loop spans 17 amino acids. The germline gives CDR1 SGHRS, CDR2 YFSETQ. Trimming removed 0 bases at V and 1 base at J, with 17 bases between. General study findings and limits: Assignment to unstimulated subsets succeeded for only a minor fraction of the alloreactive clones.

Assay: immunoSEQ multiplex PCR; the TCRdb copy retains only in-frame clones and omits some. Of about 100,000 clones listed, 75% to 95% are singletons. J is TRBJ2-7 and V is TRBV5-1; D may match TRBD1 or TRBD2 (5 bases each). The sample was CD4+ T cells sorted from blood. This clonotype was obtained from a human donor in good health. Some clones in this sample may be carry-over from other donors' samples. The CDR3 nucleotides are TGCGCCAGCAGCTTGGCCCGTTCCACCGGGGCTTCCTACGAGCAGTACTTC. This encodes CASSLARSTGASYEQYF.